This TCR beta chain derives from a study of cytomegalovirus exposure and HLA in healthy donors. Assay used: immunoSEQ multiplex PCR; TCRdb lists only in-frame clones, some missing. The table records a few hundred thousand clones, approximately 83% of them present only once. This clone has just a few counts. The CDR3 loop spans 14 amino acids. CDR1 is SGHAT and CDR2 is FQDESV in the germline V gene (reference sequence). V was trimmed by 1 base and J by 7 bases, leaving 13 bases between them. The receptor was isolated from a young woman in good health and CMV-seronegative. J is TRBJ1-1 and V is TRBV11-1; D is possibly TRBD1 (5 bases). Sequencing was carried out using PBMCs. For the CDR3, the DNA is TGTGCCAGCAGCTTAGGGGGGGAAACCCATGAAGCTTTCTTT. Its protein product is CASSLGGETHEAFF.